The clone carrying this T cell receptor (beta chain) has just one count. What it binds is not known. Other DNA sequences within the sample encode an identical CDR3. CDR3 length equals 14 residues. Trimming at V came to 4 bases and at J to 6 bases, leaving 6 bases not matched to a gene. The germline gives CDR1 SGDLS, CDR2 YYNGEE. Sequencing was performed with immunoSEQ multiplex PCR; in TCRdb, only in-frame clones are kept and a portion is missing. The sample has 950,000 to 1,100,000 clones; about 75% are singletons. Donation came from healthy HIV-negative adults that had no recent acute infections or vaccinations. Every one of the donors was a Caucasian adult that lived in Nashville, Tennessee. This sample was included in a study of shared clonotypes between healthy human individuals. Study-wide results and caveats: A few donors held about 4.6% of naive CD4 clonotypes in common.

The chain combines TRBV9 with TRBJ2-7; 11 positions match TRBD2. The clonotype was recovered from a man aged 18 to 29 in good health. Sequenced input: memory CD4+ T cells sorted from blood. The subset here: CD45RA-negative fraction. CDR3 protein: CASSLGTSGREQYF. The CDR3 region has the DNA TGTGCCAGCAGCCTCGGGACTAGCGGCCGCGAGCAGTACTTC.